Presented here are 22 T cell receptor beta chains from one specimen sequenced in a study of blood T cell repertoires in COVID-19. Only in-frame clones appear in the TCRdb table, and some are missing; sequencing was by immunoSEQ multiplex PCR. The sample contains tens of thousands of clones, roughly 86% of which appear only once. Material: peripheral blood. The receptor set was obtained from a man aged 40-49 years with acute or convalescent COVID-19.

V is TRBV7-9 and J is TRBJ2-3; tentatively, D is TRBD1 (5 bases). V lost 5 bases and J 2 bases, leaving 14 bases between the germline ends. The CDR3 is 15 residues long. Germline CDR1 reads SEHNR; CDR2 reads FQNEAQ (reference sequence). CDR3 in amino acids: CASSTGRTATDTQYF. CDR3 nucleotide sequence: TGTGCCAGCAGCACAGGACGGACGGCCACAGATACGCAGTATTTT.

The CDR3 DNA sequence: TGTGCCAGCAGCATCCGGGACAGGGGGTGGGACACTGAAGCTTTCTTT. The encoded protein is CASSIRDRGWDTEAFF. The chain combines TRBV6-2 or TRBV6-3 with TRBJ1-1, with 11 bases fitting TRBD1. The V segment lost 6 bases and the J segment 3 bases; nucleotides outside the gene matches: 9. CDR3 length equals 16 residues. The germline CDR1 and CDR2 sequences are MNHEY and SVGEGT.

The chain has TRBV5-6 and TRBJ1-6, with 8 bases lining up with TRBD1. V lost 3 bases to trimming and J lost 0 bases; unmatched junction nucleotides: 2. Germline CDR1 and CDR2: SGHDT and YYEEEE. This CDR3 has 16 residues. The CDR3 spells CASSSDRGSYNSPLHF. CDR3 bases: TGTGCCAGCAGCTCCGACAGGGGCTCCTATAATTCACCCCTCCACTTT.

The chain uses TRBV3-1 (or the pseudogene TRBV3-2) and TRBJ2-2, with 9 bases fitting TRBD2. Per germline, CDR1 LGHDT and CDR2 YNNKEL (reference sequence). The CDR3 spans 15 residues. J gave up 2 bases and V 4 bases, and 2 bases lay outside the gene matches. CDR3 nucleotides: TGTGCCAGCAGCCGGCGGGAGGGAAACACCGGGGAGCTGTTTTTT. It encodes CASSRREGNTGELFF.

CDR3 nucleotides: TGTGCCAGCAGTCGAAAGGGACAGGGGGCGGGGTATGGTGGCTACACCTTC. Translating gives CASSRKGQGAGYGGYTF. The V gene is TRBV27, the J gene TRBJ1-2; 12 positions agree with TRBD1. The CDR3 sequence is 17 residues long. V shed 5 bases, J shed 7 bases, and the junction held 14 bases outside the gene matches. CDR1 MNHEY and CDR2 SMNVEV come from the germline V gene (reference sequence).

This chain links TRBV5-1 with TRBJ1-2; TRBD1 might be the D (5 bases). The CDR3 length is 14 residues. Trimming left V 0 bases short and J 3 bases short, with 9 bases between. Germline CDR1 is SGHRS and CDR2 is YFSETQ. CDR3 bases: TGCGCCAGCAGCTTGGATGGGGGGGACTATGGCTACACCTTC. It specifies CASSLDGGDYGYTF.

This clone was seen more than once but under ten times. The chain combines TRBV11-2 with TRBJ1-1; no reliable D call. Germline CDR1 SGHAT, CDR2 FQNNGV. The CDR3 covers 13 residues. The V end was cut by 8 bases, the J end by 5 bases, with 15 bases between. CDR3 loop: CASSYQRGTEAFF. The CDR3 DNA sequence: TGTGCCAGCTCGTACCAACGGGGTACTGAAGCTTTCTTT.

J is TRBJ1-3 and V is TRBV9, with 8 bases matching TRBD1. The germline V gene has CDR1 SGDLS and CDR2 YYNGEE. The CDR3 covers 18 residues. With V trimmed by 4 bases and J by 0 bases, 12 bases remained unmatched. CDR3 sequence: CASSPPGTGPFSGNTIYF. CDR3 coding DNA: TGTGCCAGCAGCCCACCCGGGACAGGACCATTCTCTGGAAACACCATATATTTT. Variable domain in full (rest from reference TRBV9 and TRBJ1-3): DSGVTQTPKHLITATGQRVTLRCSPRSGDLSVYWYQQSLDQGLQFLIQYYNGEERAKGNILERFSAQQFPDLHSELNLSSLELGDSALYFCASSPPGTGPFSGNTIYFGEGSWLTVV.

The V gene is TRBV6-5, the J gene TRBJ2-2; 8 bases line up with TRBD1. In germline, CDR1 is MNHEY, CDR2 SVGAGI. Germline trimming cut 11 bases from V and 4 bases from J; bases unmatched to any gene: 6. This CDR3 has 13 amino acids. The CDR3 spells CAGGQGSTGELFF. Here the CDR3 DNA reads TGTGCCGGAGGACAGGGCAGCACCGGGGAGCTGTTTTTT.

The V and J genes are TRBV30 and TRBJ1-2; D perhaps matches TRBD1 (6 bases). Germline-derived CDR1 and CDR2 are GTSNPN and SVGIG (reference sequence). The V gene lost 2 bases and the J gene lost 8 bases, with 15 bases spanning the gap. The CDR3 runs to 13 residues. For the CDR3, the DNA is TGTGCCTGGAGTAGCGGCCAGGGGCCGGGCTACACCTTC. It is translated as CAWSSGQGPGYTF.

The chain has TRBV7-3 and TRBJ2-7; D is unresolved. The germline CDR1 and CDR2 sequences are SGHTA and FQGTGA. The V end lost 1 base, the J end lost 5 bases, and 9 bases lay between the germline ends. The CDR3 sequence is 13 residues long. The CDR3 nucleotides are TGTGCCAGCAGCTTAATCAAGCTGGACGAGCAGTACTTC. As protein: CASSLIKLDEQYF.

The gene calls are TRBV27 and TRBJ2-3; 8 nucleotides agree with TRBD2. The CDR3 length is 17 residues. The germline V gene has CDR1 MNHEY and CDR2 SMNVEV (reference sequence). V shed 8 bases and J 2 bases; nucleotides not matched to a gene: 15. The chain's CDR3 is CASLAGRFSGNTDTQYF. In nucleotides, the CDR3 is TGTGCCAGCCTTGCGGGCCGATTTAGCGGGAACACAGATACGCAGTATTTT.

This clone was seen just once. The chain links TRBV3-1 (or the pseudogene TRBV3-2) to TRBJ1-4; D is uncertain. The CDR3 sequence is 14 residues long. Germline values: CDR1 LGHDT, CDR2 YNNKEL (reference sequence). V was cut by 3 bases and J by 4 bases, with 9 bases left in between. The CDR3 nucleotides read TGTGCCAGCAGCCACCGAGGGCATAATGAAAAACTGTTTTTT. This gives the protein CASSHRGHNEKLFF.

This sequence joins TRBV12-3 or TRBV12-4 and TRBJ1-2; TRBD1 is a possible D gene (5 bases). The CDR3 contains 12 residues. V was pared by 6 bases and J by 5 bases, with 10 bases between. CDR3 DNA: TGTGCCAGCAGCAAGGGGCAGTATGGCTACACCTTC. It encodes CASSKGQYGYTF.

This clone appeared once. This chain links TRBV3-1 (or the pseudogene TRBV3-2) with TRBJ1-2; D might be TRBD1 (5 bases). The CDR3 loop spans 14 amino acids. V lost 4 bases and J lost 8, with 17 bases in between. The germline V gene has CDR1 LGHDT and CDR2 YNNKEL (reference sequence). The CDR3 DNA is TGTGCCAGCAGCCGGTGGCAGGGCGTACGCGGCTACACCTTC. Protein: CASSRWQGVRGYTF.

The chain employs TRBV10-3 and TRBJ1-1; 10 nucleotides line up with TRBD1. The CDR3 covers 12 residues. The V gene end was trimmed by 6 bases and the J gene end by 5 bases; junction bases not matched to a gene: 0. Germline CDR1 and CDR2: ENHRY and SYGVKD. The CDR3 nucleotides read TGTGCCATCAGGGGACAGGGGACTGAAGCTTTCTTT. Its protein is CAIRGQGTEAFF.

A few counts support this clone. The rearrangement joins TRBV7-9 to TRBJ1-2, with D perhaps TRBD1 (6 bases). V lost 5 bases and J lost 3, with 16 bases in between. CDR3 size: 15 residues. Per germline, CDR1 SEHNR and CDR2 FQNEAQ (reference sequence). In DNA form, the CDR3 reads TGTGCCAGCAGCCAGAACCGGGACACAGACTATGGCTACACCTTC. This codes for CASSQNRDTDYGYTF.

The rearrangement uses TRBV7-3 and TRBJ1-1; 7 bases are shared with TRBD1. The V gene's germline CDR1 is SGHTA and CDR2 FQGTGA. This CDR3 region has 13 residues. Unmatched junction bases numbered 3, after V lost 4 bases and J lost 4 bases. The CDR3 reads CASSSYRGTEAFF. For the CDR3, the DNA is TGTGCCAGCAGCTCCTACAGGGGCACTGAAGCTTTCTTT.

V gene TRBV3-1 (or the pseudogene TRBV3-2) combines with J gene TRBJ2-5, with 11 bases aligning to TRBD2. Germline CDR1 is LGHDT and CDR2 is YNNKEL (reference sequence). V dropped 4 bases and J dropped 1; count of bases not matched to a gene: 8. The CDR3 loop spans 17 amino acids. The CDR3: CASSRSLAGGSQETQYF. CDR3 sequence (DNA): TGTGCCAGCAGCCGAAGCCTAGCGGGAGGCTCCCAAGAGACCCAGTACTTC.

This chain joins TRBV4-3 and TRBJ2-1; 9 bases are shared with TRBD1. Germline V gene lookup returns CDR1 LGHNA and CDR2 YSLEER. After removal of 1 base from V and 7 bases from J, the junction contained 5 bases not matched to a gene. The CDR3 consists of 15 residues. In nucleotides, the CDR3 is TGCGCCAGCAGCCAAGGAGGACAGGGGACGAATGAGCAGTTCTTC. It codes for CASSQGGQGTNEQFF.

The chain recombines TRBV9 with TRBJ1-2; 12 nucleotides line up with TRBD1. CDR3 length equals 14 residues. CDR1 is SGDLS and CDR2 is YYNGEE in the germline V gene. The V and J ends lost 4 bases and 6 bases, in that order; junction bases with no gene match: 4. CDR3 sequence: CASSPRDRGHGYTF. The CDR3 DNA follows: TGTGCCAGCAGCCCGAGGGACAGGGGGCATGGCTACACCTTC. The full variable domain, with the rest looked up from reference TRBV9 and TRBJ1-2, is DSGVTQTPKHLITATGQRVTLRCSPRSGDLSVYWYQQSLDQGLQFLIQYYNGEERAKGNILERFSAQQFPDLHSELNLSSLELGDSALYFCASSPRDRGHGYTFGSGTRLTVV.

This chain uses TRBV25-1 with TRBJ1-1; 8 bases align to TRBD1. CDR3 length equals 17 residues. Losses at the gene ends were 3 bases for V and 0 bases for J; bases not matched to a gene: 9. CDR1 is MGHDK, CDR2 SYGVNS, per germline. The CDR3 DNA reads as TGTGCCAGCAGTGATCGGGACAGGAGCCTCATGAACACTGAAGCTTTCTTT. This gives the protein CASSDRDRSLMNTEAFF. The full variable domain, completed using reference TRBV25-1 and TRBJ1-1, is EADIYQTPRYLVIGTGKKITLECSQTMGHDKMYWYQQDPGMELHLIHYSYGVNSTEKGDLSSESTVSRIRTEHFPLTLESARPSHTSQYLCASSDRDRSLMNTEAFFGQGTRLTVV.